This TCR beta chain stems from a study of cytomegalovirus exposure and HLA in healthy donors. In germline, CDR1 is KGHSH, CDR2 LQKENI. V shed 2 bases, J shed 4 bases, and the junction held 10 bases outside the gene matches. This CDR3 has 16 residues. General study results and limits: A later analysis revealed that TCR association rates differed between HLA loci, peaking at DRB1 and bottoming out at HLA-C. CMV serostatus was the sole immune exposure data available.

The PCR was carried out with 60 Vbeta primers and 13 Jbeta primers. Method: immunoSEQ multiplex PCR; TCRdb's copy keeps in-frame clones and lacks some. The table includes roughly 190,000 clones, 60% to 80% detected once. Points on this clone: Its antigen remains unidentified.

The V and J genes are TRBV18 and TRBJ2-7; 8 bases agree with TRBD1. The sample comprised PBMCs. This receptor was taken from a woman aged 30 to 39 in good health and CMV-seropositive. The CDR3 nucleotides are TGTGCCAGCTCACCATCATCGGCAGGGGGCTTGTACGAGCAGTACTTC. The encoded protein is CASSPSSAGGLYEQYF.